The present entry profiles one TCR beta chain with its context. Repertoires were generated with immunoSEQ multiplex PCR, while TCRdb's copy carries only in-frame clones and drops some. This table holds some 130,000 clones, just under 95% found once. The data belong to a study of control samples from healthy donors and cancer patients. V dropped 2 bases and J dropped 4 bases, with 15 bases sitting between them. The CDR3 contains 15 residues. Germline V gives CDR1 MDHEN, CDR2 SYDVKM. The sample was blood. This TCR derives from a man aged 25 to 45 in good health. V and J are TRBV28 and TRBJ2-7; possibly TRBD1 for D (5 bases). As DNA, the CDR3 is TGTGCCAGCAGTTTAAGGGGCGTAACTGCTTACGAGCAGTACTTC. This codes for CASSLRGVTAYEQYF.